The 19 T cell receptor beta chains below come from one sample, sequenced in a study of shared clonotypes between healthy human individuals (dated by TCRdb to the early 2020s). The library was built by means of the immunoSEQ multiplex PCR assay. TCRdb stores this immuneACCESS table with in-frame sequences only. Part of the clones is absent; in the studies checked, under half of the shortfall reflects unresolved V genes, and no reason is known for the rest. This sample holds some 1.5 million clones; approximately 98% were observed only once. The biggest ten clones account for around 0.47% of the sample. Material for sequencing was naive CD4+ T cells sorted from blood. Explained via the paper, the cell subset or site label denotes: CD45RA+ positively selected. The receptors were sampled from a man aged 25-45 years in good health.

The chain links TRBV28 to TRBJ2-6, with no clear D. CDR1 is MDHEN, CDR2 SYDVKM, per germline. There are 16 residues in the CDR3. Between the trimmed V and J ends, which lost 2 bases and 4 bases, there was a span of 12 bases. The chain's CDR3 is CASSLRHLPGANVLTF. CDR3 sequence (DNA): TGTGCCAGCAGTTTACGACACCTCCCCGGGGCCAACGTCCTGACTTTC.

The rearrangement links TRBV9 to TRBJ2-7, with no clear D. Germline V gives CDR1 SGDLS, CDR2 YYNGEE. The CDR3 totals 14 residues. Trimming shortened V by 0 bases and J by 3 bases, and 10 bases separated the two germline ends. The CDR3 loop reads CASSVEPLSYEQYF. The CDR3 nucleotides are TGTGCCAGCAGCGTAGAGCCCCTTAGCTACGAGCAGTACTTC.

The chain uses TRBV6-5 and TRBJ2-7; the D gene is possibly TRBD2 (6 bases). This CDR3 region has 15 residues. V shed 0 bases and J shed 1 base, with 10 bases lying between them. Germline lookup yields CDR1 MNHEY and CDR2 SVGAGI. CDR3 sequence (DNA): TGTGCCAGCAGTTACTCGGCGGGATTGTCCTACGAGCAGTACTTC. Translation: CASSYSAGLSYEQYF.

The rearrangement links TRBV4-3 to TRBJ1-1; D ambiguous. Between the trimmed V and J ends, which lost 1 base and 1 base, there was a span of 7 bases. Germline values: CDR1 LGHNA, CDR2 YSLEER. There are 14 residues in the CDR3. DNA of the CDR3: TGCGCCAGCAGCCAAGGGGATTGGAACACTGAAGCTTTCTTT. It translates to CASSQGDWNTEAFF.

Worth noting for this clone: The sample carries other DNA sequences with the same CDR3. The gene calls are TRBV5-1 and TRBJ2-3, with TRBD2 identical over 15 bases. Trimming removed 3 bases from V and 6 bases from J; junction bases left unmatched: 5. The CDR3 loop spans 16 amino acids. Germline CDR1 SGHRS, CDR2 YFSETQ. The CDR3 region has the DNA TGCGCCAGCAGCTCGGGACTAGCGGGAGGATCTGATACGCAGTATTTT. It specifies CASSSGLAGGSDTQYF.

The chain employs TRBV15 and TRBJ2-6, with D perhaps TRBD1 or TRBD2 (5 bases each). This CDR3 is built from 14 residues. In germline, CDR1 is LNHNV, CDR2 YYDKDF (reference sequence). The V and J ends lost 8 bases and 4 bases respectively, with 12 bases between them. The CDR3 nucleotides are TGTGCCACCTTGGGGGTCTCCGGGGCCAACGTCCTGACTTTC. It yields the protein CATLGVSGANVLTF.

V is TRBV10-2 and J is TRBJ2-2; TRBD1 agrees at 11 bases. The CDR3 contains 19 residues. With 5 bases clipped from V and 4 bases from J, the junction kept 15 bases outside the gene matches. In germline, CDR1 is WSHSY, CDR2 SAAADI. The CDR3 DNA reads as TGCGCCAGCAGTATTCGGACAGGGGGCTTTTTTGGTATCACCGGGGAGCTGTTTTTT. Protein: CASSIRTGGFFGITGELFF.

V usage is TRBV14 and J usage is TRBJ2-3; D might be TRBD2 (6 bases). Trimming took off 5 bases at V and 6 bases at J, with 9 bases between the two ends. Germline CDR1 and CDR2: SGHDN and FVKESK. The CDR3 has 12 residues. The CDR3 bases are TGTGCCAGCAGCGGGACTTTCGATACGCAGTATTTT. It translates to CASSGTFDTQYF.

The chain employs TRBV5-1 and TRBJ1-4; the D gene is possibly TRBD1 (5 bases). This CDR3 region has 19 residues. V lost 1 base and J 0 bases, leaving 19 bases between the germline ends. Germline V gene lookup returns CDR1 SGHRS and CDR2 YFSETQ. CDR3 loop: CASSLRVRGRSSTNEKLFF. The DNA of the CDR3 is TGCGCCAGCAGCTTGCGGGTGCGGGGCAGGAGTTCAACTAATGAAAAACTGTTTTTT.

V and J are TRBV2 and TRBJ1-1; possibly TRBD1 for D (5 bases). V lost 2 bases, J lost 3 bases, and 13 bases lay in between. The CDR3 loop spans 15 amino acids. The germline V gene encodes CDR1 SNHLY and CDR2 FYNNEI. CDR3 nucleotide sequence: TGTGCCAGCAGTGAACAGGGTGGAAGGTACACTGAAGCTTTCTTT. It specifies CASSEQGGRYTEAFF.

V is TRBV5-6 and J is TRBJ2-7; 9 bases align to TRBD1. The CDR3 sequence is 14 residues long. The germline V gene has CDR1 SGHDT and CDR2 YYEEEE. Trimming cost V 2 bases and J 5 bases; bases outside gene matches: 5. CDR3 in DNA: TGTGCCAGCAGCTTAGACAGGGGGGTGGACGAGCAGTACTTC. Translation gives CASSLDRGVDEQYF. Based on the CDR3 plus reference TRBV5-6 and TRBJ2-7, the full variable domain is DAGVTQSPTHLIKTRGQQVTLRCSPKSGHDTVSWYQQALGQGPQFIFQYYEEEERQRGNFPDRFSGHQFPNYSSELNVNALLLGDSALYLCASSLDRGVDEQYFGPGTRLTVT.

The rearrangement joins TRBV30 to TRBJ1-1, with D hard to call. The germline V gene has CDR1 GTSNPN and CDR2 SVGIG (reference sequence). The CDR3 consists of 11 residues. The V end lost 2 bases, the J end lost 13 bases, and 14 bases lay between the germline ends. Here the CDR3 DNA reads TGTGCCTGGAGTACGAACATGCCCATTTTCTTT. Protein: CAWSTNMPIFF.

This clone has a handful of counts. The chain joins TRBV11-1 to TRBJ1-4; D remains unclear. The CDR3 consists of 15 residues. V dropped 4 bases and J dropped 3 bases, with 12 bases sitting between them. The germline V gene has CDR1 SGHAT and CDR2 FQDESV (reference sequence). As DNA, the CDR3 is TGTGCCAGCAGCTCTAGGACGTCGGCTAATGAAAAACTGTTTTTT. Its translation: CASSSRTSANEKLFF.

The rearrangement joins TRBV30 to TRBJ1-1; no clear D. The CDR3 has 11 residues. Germline CDR1 and CDR2: GTSNPN and SVGIG (reference sequence). Trimming took off 2 bases at V and 7 bases at J, with 8 bases between the two ends. In DNA, the CDR3 is TGTGCCTGGAGTCCGGACCTTGAAGCTTTCTTT. It is translated as CAWSPDLEAFF.

The chain joins TRBV5-4 to TRBJ2-7; weak D call: TRBD1 (6 bases). Germline V gene lookup returns CDR1 SGHNT and CDR2 YYREEE (reference sequence). The CDR3 extends over 15 amino acids. V lost 0 bases and J lost 6, with 16 bases in between. CDR3 nucleotides: TGTGCCAGCAGCTTGGCACAGGGCAAAGGCTTCGAGCAGTACTTC. It yields the protein CASSLAQGKGFEQYF.

The chain has TRBV27 and TRBJ2-3; perhaps TRBD1 as D (6 bases). The V and J ends lost 3 bases and 2 bases respectively, with 12 bases between them. This CDR3 comprises 15 residues. Germline CDR1 is MNHEY and CDR2 is SMNVEV (reference sequence). The CDR3 is CASSLRQVPTDTQYF. In nucleotides, the CDR3 is TGTGCCAGCAGTTTGAGACAGGTACCCACAGATACGCAGTATTTT.

This chain links TRBV6-6 with TRBJ2-7, with TRBD2 as a possible D gene (5 bases). The germline V gene encodes CDR1 MNHNY and CDR2 SVGAGI (reference sequence). The CDR3 runs 11 residues. The ends were cut back, 5 bases at V and 7 bases at J, with 9 bases in the middle. The CDR3 DNA follows: TGTGCCAGCAGTGAAAAGCGGGAGCAGTACTTC. Amino acid sequence: CASSEKREQYF.

A remark on this clone: Other DNA sequences from this sample encode an identical CDR3 as well. V is TRBV6-5 and J is TRBJ2-3; 8 bases match TRBD1. The CDR3 covers 15 residues. V dropped 6 bases and J dropped 0; count of bases not matched to a gene: 5. The germline V gene has CDR1 MNHEY and CDR2 SVGAGI. CDR3 sequence reads: CASSRGQASTDTQYF. The CDR3 coding sequence is TGTGCCAGCAGCCGGGGACAGGCTAGCACAGATACGCAGTATTTT.

The chain couples TRBV19 to TRBJ2-7; the D gene is possibly TRBD1 (6 bases). The CDR3 has 15 residues. The germline gives CDR1 LNHDA, CDR2 SQIVND (reference sequence). V was trimmed by 3 bases and J by 0 bases, leaving 12 bases between them. The CDR3 protein is CASSIITGSSYEQYF. The CDR3 DNA reads as TGTGCCAGTAGTATTATTACAGGGAGCTCCTACGAGCAGTACTTC.